The sample holds a few counts of the clone carrying this T cell receptor beta chain. The data are from a study of blood T cell repertoires in COVID-19. The wider study: Collection of acute and convalescent COVID-19 samples took place in the United States, Italy and Spain. PBMCs, B-cell-depleted T cells, or T cells provided the cDNA or gDNA that made up the material.

The germline V gene encodes CDR1 LGHNA and CDR2 YNFKEQ. After removal of 2 bases from V and 4 bases from J, the junction contained 4 bases not matched to a gene. This CDR3 is 16 amino acids long. Per the authors' pipeline: Counts of nucleated cells, estimated from reference gene primer amplification, were obtained. Profiling relied on immunoSEQ multiplex PCR, and the TCRdb table lists in-frame clones only, not all of them. Clone size and the V and J calls come from that table; the DNA yielded D and trimming. The profile shows about 190,000 clones, around nine tenths of them singletons. Sequencing was performed on peripheral blood. The chain recombines TRBV4-2 with TRBJ2-1, with 11 positions matching TRBD2. This clonotype was obtained from a woman in her 40s who had recovered from COVID-19. The CDR3 protein is CASSQTVAGGYNEQFF. The DNA of the CDR3 is TGTGCCAGCAGCCAAACCGTAGCGGGAGGGTACAATGAGCAGTTCTTC.